The 10 T cell receptor beta chains given below trace back to one sample, sequenced in a study of control samples from healthy donors and cancer patients. Assay used: immunoSEQ multiplex PCR; TCRdb lists only in-frame clones, some missing. The sample lists about 83,000 clones; about nine tenths were seen once. Material for sequencing was blood. Receptor source: a man aged 50-59 years in good health.

V usage is TRBV6-6 and J usage is TRBJ2-6; maybe TRBD1 (5 bases). Germline values: CDR1 MNHNY, CDR2 SVGAGI (reference sequence). Trimming took 6 bases from V and 1 from J, leaving 13 bases between them. This CDR3 region has 16 residues. The CDR3 region has the DNA TGTGCCAGCAGGCCCCATCAGGGTTCTGGGGCCAACGTCCTGACTTTC. Its protein product is CASRPHQGSGANVLTF.

This sequence joins TRBV13 and TRBJ2-5, with TRBD1 matching over 9 bases. This CDR3 has 17 amino acids. Germline V gives CDR1 PRHDT, CDR2 FYEKMQ (reference sequence). V dropped 2 bases and J dropped 3; count of bases not matched to a gene: 10. Here the CDR3 DNA reads TGTGCCAGCAGCTTACTCACTCCCGGGACAGGGAAAGAGACCCAGTACTTC. This codes for CASSLLTPGTGKETQYF. The full variable domain, completed using reference TRBV13 and TRBJ2-5, is AAGVIQSPRHLIKEKRETATLKCYPIPRHDTVYWYQQGPGQDPQFLISFYEKMQSDKGSIPDRFSAQQFSDYHSELNMSSLELGDSALYFCASSLLTPGTGKETQYFGPGTRLLVL.

This clone is a singleton in its sample. The chain is built from TRBV6-5 and TRBJ1-1; maybe TRBD1 (6 bases). Germline CDR1 reads MNHEY; CDR2 reads SVGAGI. CDR3 length: 15 amino acids. V lost 0 bases to trimming and J lost 5 bases, with 13 bases between them. The CDR3 loop reads CASSYSGGGTTEAFF. Here the CDR3 DNA reads TGTGCCAGCAGTTACTCGGGAGGGGGAACAACTGAAGCTTTCTTT.

CDR3 nucleotide sequence: TGTGCCAGCAGCGTACCCGGGACGGGGAACACTGAAGCTTTCTTT. Encoded protein: CASSVPGTGNTEAFF. The rearrangement joins TRBV9 to TRBJ1-1, with a weak D call TRBD1 (5 bases). The CDR3 consists of 15 residues. The germline V gene encodes CDR1 SGDLS and CDR2 YYNGEE. Trimming shortened V by 1 base and J by 1 base, and 11 bases separated the two germline ends.

The rearrangement uses TRBV5-6 and TRBJ1-1; D is unresolved. Germline assignment: CDR1 SGHDT and CDR2 YYEEEE. Trimming removed 0 bases from V and 0 bases from J, with 15 bases in between. The CDR3 contains 17 residues. DNA of the CDR3: TGTGCCAGCAGCTTGGCCGGAAGGGCCCCAATGAACACTGAAGCTTTCTTT. This codes for CASSLAGRAPMNTEAFF.

The chain has TRBV7-8 and TRBJ2-7, with a tentative D call TRBD2 (6 bases). Trimming pared 5 bases from V and 2 bases from J, leaving 13 bases between. The germline V gene has CDR1 SGHVS and CDR2 FQNEAQ. The length of the CDR3 is 14 residues. The CDR3 nucleotides are TGTGCCAGCAGCGTATCGGGGACTCCCTACGAGCAGTACTTC. This gives the protein CASSVSGTPYEQYF. Combining the CDR3 with reference TRBV7-8 and TRBJ2-7 gives the whole variable domain GAGVSQSPRYKVAKRGQDVALRCDPISGHVSLFWYQQALGQGPEFLTYFQNEAQLDKSGLPSDRFFAERPEGSVSTLKIQRTQQEDSAVYLCASSVSGTPYEQYFGPGTRLTVT.

The chain joins TRBV19 to TRBJ2-5, with D possibly TRBD1 on 6 matching bases. CDR1 and CDR2 (germline): LNHDA, SQIVND (reference sequence). The germline V and J ends were trimmed by 4 bases and 2 bases, with 14 bases remaining between them. The CDR3 runs 15 residues. CDR3 DNA: TGTGCCAGTAGTACCGGGCAGGGGCTACAAGAGACCCAGTACTTC. Encoded protein: CASSTGQGLQETQYF. Supplemented by reference TRBV19 and TRBJ2-5, the full variable domain reads DGGITQSPKYLFRKEGQNVTLSCEQNLNHDAMYWYRQDPGQGLRLIYYSQIVNDFQKGDIAEGYSVSREKKESFPLTVTSAQKNPTAFYLCASSTGQGLQETQYFGPGTRLLVL.

The V call is TRBV18, the J call TRBJ1-6; D unclear. Germline-derived CDR1 and CDR2 are KGHSH and LQKENI. This CDR3 is 13 amino acids long. V shed 2 bases and J shed 8 bases, with 7 bases lying between them. CDR3 amino acids: CASSPARDSPLHF. CDR3 bases: TGTGCCAGCTCACCAGCTCGGGATTCACCCCTCCACTTT.

V and J are TRBV29-1 and TRBJ2-1; 7 bases agree with TRBD1. Looked up from germline, CDR1 is SQVTM and CDR2 is ANQGSEA. This CDR3 has 15 residues. With 5 bases clipped from V and 4 bases from J, the junction kept 11 bases outside the gene matches. The CDR3 DNA sequence: TGCAGCGTTCACTCCGGGACAGCCCCTTACAATGAGCAGTTCTTC. Amino acids: CSVHSGTAPYNEQFF.

The chain uses TRBV9 and TRBJ2-2, with D unresolved. Germline values: CDR1 SGDLS, CDR2 YYNGEE. There are 16 residues in the CDR3. With 0 bases removed from V and 4 bases from J, the gap between germline ends came to 13 bases. This CDR3 reads CASSVVGQASTGELFF. CDR3 DNA: TGTGCCAGCAGCGTAGTCGGTCAGGCCTCCACCGGGGAGCTGTTTTTT.